This record looks at one TCR beta chain sequence and its context. This CDR3 has 14 amino acids. V gave up 3 bases and J gave up 11 bases, with 17 bases separating them. Germline V gene lookup returns CDR1 MNHNS and CDR2 SASEGT. The data derive from a study of blood T cell repertoires in COVID-19. Overall study context: The United States, Italy and Spain supplied acute and convalescent COVID-19 samples. The analysed material was cDNA or gDNA that came from T cells, B-cell-depleted T cells, or PBMCs.

In the authors' workflow: Nucleated cell counts were estimated from reference gene primer amplification. Method: immunoSEQ multiplex PCR; TCRdb's copy keeps in-frame clones and lacks some. The V and J calls and clone size were taken over from that table, and D and trimming were inferred from the DNA. The repertoire holds under 200,000 clones, with about 87% as singletons. The TCR originated in a man between 35 and 55 years old with active or convalescent COVID-19. The J gene is TRBJ1-5, the V gene TRBV6-1; possible D gene TRBD1, 6 bases. The sample consisted of peripheral blood. CDR3 in amino acids: CASSEGGRYSAQHF. In DNA, the CDR3 is TGTGCCAGCAGTGAGGGGGGGCGGTATTCGGCCCAGCATTTT.